This T cell receptor beta chain was recorded in a study of cytomegalovirus exposure and HLA in healthy donors. As regards this clone: Other DNA sequences in the same sample also yield this CDR3.

The junction had 1 base not matched to a gene; V was cut back by 3 bases and J by 1 base. Germline V CDR1 and CDR2: KGHSH, LQKENI. CDR3 size: 14 residues. It was with 60 Vbeta and 13 Jbeta primers that the PCR ran. Sequencing was performed with immunoSEQ multiplex PCR; in TCRdb, only in-frame clones are kept and a portion is missing. The sample consists of under 250,000 clones, 65% to 90% of them appearing once. As for the donors, each was a healthy bone marrow donor. The sample consisted of PBMCs. This rearrangement joins TRBV18 to TRBJ1-1; 8 bases line up with TRBD1. The receptor was derived from a woman aged 50 to 60 in good health and CMV-seronegative. The CDR3 sequence: CASSPGQGNTEAFF. The CDR3 DNA reads as TGTGCCAGCTCACCCGGACAGGGGAACACTGAAGCTTTCTTT.